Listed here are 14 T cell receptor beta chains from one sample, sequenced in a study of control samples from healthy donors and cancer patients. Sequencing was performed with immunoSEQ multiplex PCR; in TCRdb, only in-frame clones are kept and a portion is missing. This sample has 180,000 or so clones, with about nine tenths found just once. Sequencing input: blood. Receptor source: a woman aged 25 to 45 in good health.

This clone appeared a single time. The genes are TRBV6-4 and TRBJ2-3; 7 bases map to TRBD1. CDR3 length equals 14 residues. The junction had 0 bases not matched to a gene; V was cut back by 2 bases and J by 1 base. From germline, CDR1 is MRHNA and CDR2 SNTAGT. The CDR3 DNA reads TGTGCCAGCAGTGACAGGGGGCGCACAGATACGCAGTATTTT. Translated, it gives CASSDRGRTDTQYF.

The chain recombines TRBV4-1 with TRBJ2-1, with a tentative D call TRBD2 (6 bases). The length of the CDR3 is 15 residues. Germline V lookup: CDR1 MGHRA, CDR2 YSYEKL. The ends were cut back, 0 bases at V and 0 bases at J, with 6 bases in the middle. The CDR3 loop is CASSQDSGSYNEQFF. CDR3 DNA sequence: TGCGCCAGCAGCCAAGATAGCGGCTCCTACAATGAGCAGTTCTTC.

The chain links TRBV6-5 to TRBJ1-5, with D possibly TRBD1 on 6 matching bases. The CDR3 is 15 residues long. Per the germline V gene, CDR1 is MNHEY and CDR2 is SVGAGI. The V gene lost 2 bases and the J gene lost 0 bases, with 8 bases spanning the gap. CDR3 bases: TGTGCCAGCAGTTACGACAGGTTTAGCAATCAGCCCCAGCATTTT. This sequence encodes CASSYDRFSNQPQHF.

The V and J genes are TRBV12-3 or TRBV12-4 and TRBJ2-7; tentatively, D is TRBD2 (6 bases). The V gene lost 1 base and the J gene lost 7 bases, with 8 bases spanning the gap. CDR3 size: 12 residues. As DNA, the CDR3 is TGTGCCAGCAGTTTAGGAAGCGGGGAGCAGTACTTC. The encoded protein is CASSLGSGEQYF.

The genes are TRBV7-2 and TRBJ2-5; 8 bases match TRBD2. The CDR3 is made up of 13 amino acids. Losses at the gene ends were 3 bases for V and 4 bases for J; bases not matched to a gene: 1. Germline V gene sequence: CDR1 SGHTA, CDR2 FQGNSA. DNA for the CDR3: TGTGCCAGCAGCTTCCGGGGGGGAGAGACCCAGTACTTC. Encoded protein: CASSFRGGETQYF.

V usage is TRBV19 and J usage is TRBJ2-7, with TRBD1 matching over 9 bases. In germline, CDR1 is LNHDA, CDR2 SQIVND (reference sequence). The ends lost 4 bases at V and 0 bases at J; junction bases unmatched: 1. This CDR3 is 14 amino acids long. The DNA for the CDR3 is TGTGCCAGTAGTAGACAGGGGGGCTCCTACGAGCAGTACTTC. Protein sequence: CASSRQGGSYEQYF.

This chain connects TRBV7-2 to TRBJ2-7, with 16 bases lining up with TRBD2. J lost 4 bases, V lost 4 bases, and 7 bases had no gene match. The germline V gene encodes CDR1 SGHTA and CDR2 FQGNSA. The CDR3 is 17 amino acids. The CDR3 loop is CASSWGLAGGPEYEQYF. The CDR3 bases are TGTGCCAGCAGCTGGGGACTAGCGGGGGGGCCCGAGTACGAGCAGTACTTC.

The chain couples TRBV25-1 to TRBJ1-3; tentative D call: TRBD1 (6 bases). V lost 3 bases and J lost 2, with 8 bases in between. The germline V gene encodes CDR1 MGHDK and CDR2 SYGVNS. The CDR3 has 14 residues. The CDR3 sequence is CASSEHRAGNTIYF. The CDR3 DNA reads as TGTGCCAGCAGTGAGCACAGGGCTGGAAACACCATATATTTT. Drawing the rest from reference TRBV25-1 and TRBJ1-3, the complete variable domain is EADIYQTPRYLVIGTGKKITLECSQTMGHDKMYWYQQDPGMELHLIHYSYGVNSTEKGDLSSESTVSRIRTEHFPLTLESARPSHTSQYLCASSEHRAGNTIYFGEGSWLTVV.

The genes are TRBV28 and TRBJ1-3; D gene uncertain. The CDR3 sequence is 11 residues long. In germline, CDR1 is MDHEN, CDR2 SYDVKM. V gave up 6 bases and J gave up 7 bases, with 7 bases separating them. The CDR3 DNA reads TGTGCCAGCAGCCCTTCCAACACCATATATTTT. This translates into CASSPSNTIYF.

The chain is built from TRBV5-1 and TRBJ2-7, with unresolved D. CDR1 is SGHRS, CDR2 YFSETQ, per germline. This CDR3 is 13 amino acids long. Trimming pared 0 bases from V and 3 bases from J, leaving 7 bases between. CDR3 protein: CASSLAGYYEQYF. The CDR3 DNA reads TGCGCCAGCAGCTTGGCGGGTTACTACGAGCAGTACTTC.

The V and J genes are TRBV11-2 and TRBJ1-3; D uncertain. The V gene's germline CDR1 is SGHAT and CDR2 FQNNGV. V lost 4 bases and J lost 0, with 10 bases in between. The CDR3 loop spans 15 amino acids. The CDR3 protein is CASSSRRPSGNTIYF. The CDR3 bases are TGTGCCAGCAGCTCCAGACGGCCCTCTGGAAACACCATATATTTT.

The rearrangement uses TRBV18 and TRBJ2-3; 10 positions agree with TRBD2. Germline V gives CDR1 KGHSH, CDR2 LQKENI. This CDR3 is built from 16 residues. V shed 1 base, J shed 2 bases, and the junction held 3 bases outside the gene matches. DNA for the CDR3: TGTGCCAGCTCACCACTAGCGGGGGGCCCCACAGATACGCAGTATTTT. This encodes CASSPLAGGPTDTQYF.

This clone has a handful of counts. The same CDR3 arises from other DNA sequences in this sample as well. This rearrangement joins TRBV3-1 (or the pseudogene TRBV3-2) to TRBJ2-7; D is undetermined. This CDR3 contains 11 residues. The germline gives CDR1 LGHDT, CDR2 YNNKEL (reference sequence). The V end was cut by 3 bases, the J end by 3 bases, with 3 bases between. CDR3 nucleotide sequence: TGTGCCAGCAGCCATGGCTACGAGCAGTACTTC. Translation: CASSHGYEQYF.

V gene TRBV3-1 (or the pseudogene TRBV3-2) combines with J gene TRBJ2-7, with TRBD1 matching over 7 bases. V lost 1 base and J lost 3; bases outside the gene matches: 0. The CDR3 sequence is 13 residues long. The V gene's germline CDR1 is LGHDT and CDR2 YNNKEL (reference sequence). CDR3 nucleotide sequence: TGTGCCAGCAGCCAAGGACAGGGCTACGAGCAGTACTTC. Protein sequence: CASSQGQGYEQYF.